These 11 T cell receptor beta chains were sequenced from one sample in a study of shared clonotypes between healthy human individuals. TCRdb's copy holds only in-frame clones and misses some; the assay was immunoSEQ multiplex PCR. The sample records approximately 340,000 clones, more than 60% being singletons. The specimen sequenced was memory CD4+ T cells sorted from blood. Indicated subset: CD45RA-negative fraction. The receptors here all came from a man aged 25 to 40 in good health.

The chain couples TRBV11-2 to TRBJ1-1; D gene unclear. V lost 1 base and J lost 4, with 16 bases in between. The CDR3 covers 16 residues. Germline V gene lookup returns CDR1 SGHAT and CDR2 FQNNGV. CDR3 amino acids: CASSLARSGAITEAFF. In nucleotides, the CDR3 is TGTGCCAGCAGCTTAGCCCGCTCAGGCGCGATCACTGAAGCTTTCTTT.

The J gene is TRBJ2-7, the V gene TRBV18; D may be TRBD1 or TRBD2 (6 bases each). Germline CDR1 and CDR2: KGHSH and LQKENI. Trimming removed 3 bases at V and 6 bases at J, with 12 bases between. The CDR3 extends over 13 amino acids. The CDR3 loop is CASSPKGGVEQYF. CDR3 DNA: TGTGCCAGCTCACCGAAGGGGGGTGTCGAGCAGTACTTC. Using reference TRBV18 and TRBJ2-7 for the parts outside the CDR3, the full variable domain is NAGVMQNPRHLVRRRGQEARLRCSPMKGHSHVYWYRQLPEEGLKFMVYLQKENIIDESGMPKERFSAEFPKEGPSILRIQQVVRGDSAAYFCASSPKGGVEQYFGPGTRLTVT.

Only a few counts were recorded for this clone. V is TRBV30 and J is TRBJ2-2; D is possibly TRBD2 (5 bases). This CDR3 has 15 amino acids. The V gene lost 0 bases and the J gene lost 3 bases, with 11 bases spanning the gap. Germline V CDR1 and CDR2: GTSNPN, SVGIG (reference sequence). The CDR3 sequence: CAWSVLWGDTGELFF. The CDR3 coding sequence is TGTGCCTGGAGTGTACTATGGGGAGACACCGGGGAGCTGTTTTTT.

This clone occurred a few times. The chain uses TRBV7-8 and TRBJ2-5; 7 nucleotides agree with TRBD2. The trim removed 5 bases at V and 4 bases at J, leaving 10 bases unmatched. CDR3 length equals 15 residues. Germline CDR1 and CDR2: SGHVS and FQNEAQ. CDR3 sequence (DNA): TGTGCCAGCAGCCCCCCTGGGAGGGGAGTAGAGACCCAGTACTTC. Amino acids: CASSPPGRGVETQYF.

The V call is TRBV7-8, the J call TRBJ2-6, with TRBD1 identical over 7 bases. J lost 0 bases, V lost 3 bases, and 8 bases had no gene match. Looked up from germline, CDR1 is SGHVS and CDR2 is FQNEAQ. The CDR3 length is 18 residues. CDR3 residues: CASSFRDRILSGANVLTF. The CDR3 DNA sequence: TGTGCCAGCAGCTTCCGGGACAGAATTCTCTCTGGGGCCAACGTCCTGACTTTC.

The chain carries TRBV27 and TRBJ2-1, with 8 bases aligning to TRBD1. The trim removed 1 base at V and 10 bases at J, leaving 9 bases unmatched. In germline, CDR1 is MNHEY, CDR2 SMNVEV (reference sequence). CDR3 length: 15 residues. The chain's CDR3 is CASSLFRGRVSEQFF. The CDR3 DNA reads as TGTGCCAGCAGTTTATTCAGGGGGCGCGTTTCGGAGCAGTTCTTC.

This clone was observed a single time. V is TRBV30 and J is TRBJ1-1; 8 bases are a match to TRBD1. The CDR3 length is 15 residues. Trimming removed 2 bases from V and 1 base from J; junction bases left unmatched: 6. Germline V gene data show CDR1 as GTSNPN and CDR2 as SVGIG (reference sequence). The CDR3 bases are TGTGCCTGGAGTCCCCCGACAGGGGAGAACACTGAAGCTTTCTTT. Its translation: CAWSPPTGENTEAFF. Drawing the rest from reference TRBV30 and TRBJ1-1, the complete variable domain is SQTIHQWPATLVQPVGSPLSLECTVEGTSNPNLYWYRQAAGRGLQLLFYSVGIGQISSEVPQNLSASRPQDRQFILSSKKLLLSDSGFYLCAWSPPTGENTEAFFGQGTRLTVV.

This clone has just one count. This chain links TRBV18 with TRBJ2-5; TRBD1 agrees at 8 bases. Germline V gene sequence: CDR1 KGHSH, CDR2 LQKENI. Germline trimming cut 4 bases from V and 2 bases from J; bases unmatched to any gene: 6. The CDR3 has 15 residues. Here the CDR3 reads CASSRGQGVQETQYF. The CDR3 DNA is TGTGCCAGCTCACGAGGACAGGGTGTGCAAGAGACCCAGTACTTC.

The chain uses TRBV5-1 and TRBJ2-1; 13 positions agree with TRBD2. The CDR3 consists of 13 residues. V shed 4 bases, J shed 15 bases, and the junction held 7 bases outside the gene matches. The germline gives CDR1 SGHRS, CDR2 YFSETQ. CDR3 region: CASSPGLAGALFF. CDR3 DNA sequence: TGCGCCAGCAGCCCCGGACTAGCGGGAGCCTTGTTCTTC.

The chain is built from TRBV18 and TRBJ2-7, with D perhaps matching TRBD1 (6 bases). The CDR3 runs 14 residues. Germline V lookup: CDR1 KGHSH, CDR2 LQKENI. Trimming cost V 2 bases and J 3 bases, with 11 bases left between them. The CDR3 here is CASSPTGRVYEQYF. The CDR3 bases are TGTGCCAGCTCACCAACAGGGCGGGTCTACGAGCAGTACTTC.

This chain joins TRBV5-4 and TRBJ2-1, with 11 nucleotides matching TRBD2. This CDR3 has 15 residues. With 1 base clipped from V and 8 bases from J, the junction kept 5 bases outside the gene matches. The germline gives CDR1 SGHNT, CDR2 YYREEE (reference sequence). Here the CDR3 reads CASSLTSGSRDEQFF. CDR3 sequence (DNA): TGTGCCAGCAGCTTGACTAGCGGGAGTAGGGATGAGCAGTTCTTC.